The entry below describes one T cell receptor beta chain. The target antigen is unknown. Other DNA sequences in this sample translate to the same CDR3. The entry originates in a study of cytomegalovirus exposure and HLA in healthy donors. Germline assignment: CDR1 MNHEY and CDR2 SMNVEV (reference sequence). The J segment lost 2 bases and the V segment lost 2 bases, leaving 2 bases of the junction unmatched. The CDR3 has 14 residues. Broader study findings: Testing in vitro showed three CMV-associated chains specific for CMV antigens. The study designated around 150 TCR beta chains cytomegalovirus-associated. Rare TCR sequences predominated, though certain public TCRs were found in many donors. Subsequent analysis found a tendency for first-cohort TCR clusters to co-occur within the 120 or so validation repertoires.

The table came from immunoSEQ multiplex PCR; TCRdb's copy has only in-frame clones and leaves some out. The table includes approximately 200,000 clones, around 90% detected once. The TCR was taken from a young woman in good health and CMV-seronegative. Sequenced material: PBMCs. This chain joins TRBV27 and TRBJ1-1; 7 nucleotides agree with TRBD1. The CDR3 nucleotides are TGTGCCAGCAGTTTAGCAGGGGGTAACACTGAAGCTTTCTTT. It translates to CASSLAGGNTEAFF.